This TCR beta chain was recorded in a study of early T cells in non-severe SARS-CoV-2 infection. Study details: Alpha and beta chains were unpaired, from unsorted whole-blood bulk RNA.

On this clonotype: The antigen is unknown.

Study-level points and caveats: Using VDJdb, the matching emphasized anti-spike CD8 responses while missing private and CD4 specificities.

From germline, CDR1 is SGHVS and CDR2 FNYEAQ. V shed 4 bases and J 8 bases; nucleotides not matched to a gene: 3. There are 13 residues in the CDR3. TCRdb re-derived calls from the 5' RACE reads in MiXCR, one entry per CDR3 protein. The profile covers tens of thousands of distinct CDR3 sequences, with approximately 14% appearing a single time and 5% to 7.5% taken by the ten largest. The sequence was obtained from an adult who was a healthcare worker with PCR-confirmed SARS-CoV-2 infection or an uninfected control (not recorded which). The chain combines TRBV7-6 with TRBJ2-4; 9 bases are a match to TRBD1. Sequences were obtained from whole blood. CDR3 sequence: CASSSRTGDIQYF. The CDR3 DNA reads TGTGCCAGCAGCTCCCGGACAGGGGACATTCAGTACTTC.